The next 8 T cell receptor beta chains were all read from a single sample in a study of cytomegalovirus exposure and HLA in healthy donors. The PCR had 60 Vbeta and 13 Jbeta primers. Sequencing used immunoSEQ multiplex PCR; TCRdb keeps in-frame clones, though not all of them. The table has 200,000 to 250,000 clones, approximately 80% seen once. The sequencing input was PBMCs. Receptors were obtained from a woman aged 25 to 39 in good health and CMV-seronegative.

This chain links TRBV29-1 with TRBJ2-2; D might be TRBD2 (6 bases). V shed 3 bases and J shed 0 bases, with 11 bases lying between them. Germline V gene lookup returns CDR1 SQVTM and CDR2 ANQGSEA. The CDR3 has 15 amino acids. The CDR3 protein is CSVDGGNANTGELFF. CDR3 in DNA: TGCAGCGTTGACGGCGGGAACGCGAACACCGGGGAGCTGTTTTTT.

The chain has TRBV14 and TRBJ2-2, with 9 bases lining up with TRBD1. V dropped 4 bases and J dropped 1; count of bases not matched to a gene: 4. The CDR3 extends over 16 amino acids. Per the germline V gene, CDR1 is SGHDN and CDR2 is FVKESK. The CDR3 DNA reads TGTGCCAGCAGCCGGACGGACAGGGGGAACACCGGGGAGCTGTTTTTT. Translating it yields CASSRTDRGNTGELFF.

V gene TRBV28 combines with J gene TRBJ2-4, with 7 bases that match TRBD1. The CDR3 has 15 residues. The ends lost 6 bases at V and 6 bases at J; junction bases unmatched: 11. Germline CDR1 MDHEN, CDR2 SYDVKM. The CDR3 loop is CASSRPPGQSNIQYF. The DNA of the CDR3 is TGTGCCAGCAGCCGACCCCCGGGACAGTCAAACATTCAGTACTTC. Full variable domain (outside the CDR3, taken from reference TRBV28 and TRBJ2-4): DVKVTQSSRYLVKRTGEKVFLECVQDMDHENMFWYRQDPGLGLRLIYFSYDVKMKEKGDIPEGYSVSREKKERFSLILESASTNQTSMYLCASSRPPGQSNIQYFGAGTRLSVL.

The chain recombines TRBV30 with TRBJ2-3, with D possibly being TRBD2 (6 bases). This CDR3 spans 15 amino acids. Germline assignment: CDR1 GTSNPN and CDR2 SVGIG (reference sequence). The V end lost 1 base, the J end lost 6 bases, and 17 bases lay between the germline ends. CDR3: CAWSGNAGLRDTQYF. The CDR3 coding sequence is TGTGCCTGGAGTGGCAATGCGGGACTTCGGGATACGCAGTATTTT.

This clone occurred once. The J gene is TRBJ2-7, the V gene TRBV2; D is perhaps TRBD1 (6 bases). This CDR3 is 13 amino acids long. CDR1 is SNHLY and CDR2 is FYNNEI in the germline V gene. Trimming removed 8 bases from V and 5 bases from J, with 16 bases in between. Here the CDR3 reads CASLDRGYDEQYF. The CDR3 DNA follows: TGTGCCAGCCTGGACAGAGGGTACGACGAGCAGTACTTC.

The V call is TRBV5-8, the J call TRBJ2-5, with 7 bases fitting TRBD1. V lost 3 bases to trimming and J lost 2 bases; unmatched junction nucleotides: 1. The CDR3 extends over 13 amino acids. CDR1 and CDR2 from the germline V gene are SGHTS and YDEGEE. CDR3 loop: CASSWDRQETQYF. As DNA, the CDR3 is TGTGCCAGCAGCTGGGACAGACAAGAGACCCAGTACTTC.

The CDR3 loop reads CASTKRDRGLREQYF. Here the CDR3 DNA reads TGTGCCAGCACGAAGAGGGACAGGGGCTTGAGGGAGCAGTACTTC. This chain uses TRBV2 with TRBJ2-7, with TRBD1 matching 10 bases. The germline CDR1 and CDR2 sequences are SNHLY and FYNNEI. The V gene end was trimmed by 7 bases and the J gene end by 7 bases; junction bases not matched to a gene: 13. The length of the CDR3 is 15 residues.

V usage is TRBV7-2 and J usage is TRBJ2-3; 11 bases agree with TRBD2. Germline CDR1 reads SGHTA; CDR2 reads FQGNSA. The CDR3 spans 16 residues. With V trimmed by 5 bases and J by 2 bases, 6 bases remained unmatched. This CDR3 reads CASSPIAGGHTDTQYF. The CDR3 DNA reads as TGTGCCAGCAGCCCAATAGCGGGAGGGCACACAGATACGCAGTATTTT.